The sample holds a few counts of the clone carrying this TCR beta chain. The antigen is not known. This record belongs to a study of T cell repertoires in cytomegalovirus infection. Study-wide results and caveats: HLA-C-restricted CMV-specific TCR beta clonotypes prevailed in the ex vivo response.

TCRdb reprocessed the reads via MiXCR and lists one record per CDR3 protein. The repertoire holds about 280,000 distinct CDR3 sequences, with 20% to 25% as singletons. Germline values: CDR1 MDHEN, CDR2 SYDVKM. This CDR3 has 13 amino acids. This chain links TRBV28 with TRBJ1-1, with D possibly being TRBD1 (5 bases). The material sequenced was cultured PBMCs, taken from culture after CMV antigen stimulation. This receptor was identified in a human donor in good health (CMV status not recorded). Some clones in this sample may be carry-over from other donors' samples. This CDR3 is CAGRGVSATEAFF. The CDR3 DNA reads TGTGCGGGACGGGGGGTTTCGGCCACTGAAGCTTTCTTT. Looking up the rest from reference TRBV28 and TRBJ1-1 gives the full variable domain: DVKVTQSSRYLVKRTGEKVFLECVQDMDHENMFWYRQDPGLGLRLIYFSYDVKMKEKGDIPEGYSVSREKKERFSLILESASTNQTSMYLCAGRGVSATEAFFGQGTRLTVV.